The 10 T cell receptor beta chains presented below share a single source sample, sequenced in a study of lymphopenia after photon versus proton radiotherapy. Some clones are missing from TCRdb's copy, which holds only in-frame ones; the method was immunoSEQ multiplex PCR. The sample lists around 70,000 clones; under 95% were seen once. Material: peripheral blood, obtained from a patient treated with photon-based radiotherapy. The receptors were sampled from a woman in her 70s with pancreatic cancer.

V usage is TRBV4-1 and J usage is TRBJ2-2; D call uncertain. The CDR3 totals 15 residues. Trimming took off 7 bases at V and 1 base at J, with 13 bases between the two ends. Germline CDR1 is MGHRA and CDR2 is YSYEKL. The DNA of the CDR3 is TGCGCCAGCACCCCCAACGCTGTGAACACCGGGGAGCTGTTTTTT. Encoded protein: CASTPNAVNTGELFF.

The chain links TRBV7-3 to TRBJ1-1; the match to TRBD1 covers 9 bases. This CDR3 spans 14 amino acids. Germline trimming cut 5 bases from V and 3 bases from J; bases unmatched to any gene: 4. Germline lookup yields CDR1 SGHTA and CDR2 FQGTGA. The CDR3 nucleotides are TGTGCCAGCAGCCCCCGGACAGGGGACACTGAAGCTTTCTTT. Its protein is CASSPRTGDTEAFF.

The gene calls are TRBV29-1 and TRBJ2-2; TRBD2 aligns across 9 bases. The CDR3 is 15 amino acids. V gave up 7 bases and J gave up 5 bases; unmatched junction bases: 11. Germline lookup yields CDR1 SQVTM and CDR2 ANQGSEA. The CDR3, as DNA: TGCAGCGGCCGGGTTAGCGGGAGAAGGACCGGGGAGCTGTTTTTT. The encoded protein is CSGRVSGRRTGELFF.

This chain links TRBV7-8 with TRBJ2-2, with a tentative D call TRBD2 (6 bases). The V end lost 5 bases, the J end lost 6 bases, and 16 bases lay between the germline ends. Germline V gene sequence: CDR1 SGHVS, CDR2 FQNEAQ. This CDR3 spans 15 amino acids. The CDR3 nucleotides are TGTGCCAGCAGCACCGGGGGAGTAGGGGCCGGGGAGCTGTTTTTT. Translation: CASSTGGVGAGELFF.

CDR3 region: CASSYRGPSRGNTIYF. As DNA, the CDR3 is TGTGCCAGCAGCTACAGGGGGCCCTCAAGAGGAAACACCATATATTTT. The chain has TRBV27 and TRBJ1-3; 9 bases fit TRBD1. Germline V gene sequence: CDR1 MNHEY, CDR2 SMNVEV (reference sequence). The CDR3 is made up of 16 amino acids. The J segment lost 4 bases and the V segment lost 6 bases, leaving 10 bases of the junction unmatched.

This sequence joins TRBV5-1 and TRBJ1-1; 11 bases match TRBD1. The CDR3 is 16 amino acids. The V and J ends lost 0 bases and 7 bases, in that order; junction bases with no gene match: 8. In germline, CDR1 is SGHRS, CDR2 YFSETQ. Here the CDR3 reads CASSLGTGGAKGEAFF. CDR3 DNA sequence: TGCGCCAGCAGCTTGGGGACAGGGGGCGCGAAGGGTGAAGCTTTCTTT.

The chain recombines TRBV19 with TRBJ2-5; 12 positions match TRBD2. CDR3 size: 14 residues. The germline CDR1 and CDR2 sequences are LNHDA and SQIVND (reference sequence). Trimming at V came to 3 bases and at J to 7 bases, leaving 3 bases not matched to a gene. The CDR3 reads CASSMTSGSGTQYF. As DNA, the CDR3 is TGTGCCAGTAGTATGACTAGCGGGAGCGGGACCCAGTACTTC.

The CDR3 reads CASSYSQGGEQYF. The CDR3 DNA reads as TGTGCCAGCAGTTACTCGCAGGGGGGCGAGCAGTACTTC. The chain is built from TRBV6-6 and TRBJ2-7; a weak D match, TRBD1 (7 bases). The V end lost 0 bases, the J end lost 6 bases, and 9 bases lay between the germline ends. The CDR3 covers 13 residues. Germline-derived CDR1 and CDR2 are MNHNY and SVGAGI (reference sequence).

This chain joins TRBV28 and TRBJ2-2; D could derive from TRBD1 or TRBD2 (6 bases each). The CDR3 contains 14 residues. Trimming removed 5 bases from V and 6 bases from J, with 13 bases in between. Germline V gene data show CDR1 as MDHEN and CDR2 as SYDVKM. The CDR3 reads CASSMTGGAGELFF. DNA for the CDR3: TGTGCCAGCAGTATGACAGGCGGGGCCGGGGAGCTGTTTTTT.

The CDR3 DNA reads TGTGCCTGGAGTCTTTCCCCGATTGCGGGTATGAACACTGAAGCTTTCTTT. Residues: CAWSLSPIAGMNTEAFF. This rearrangement joins TRBV30 to TRBJ1-1; D uncertain. This CDR3 spans 17 amino acids. CDR1 is GTSNPN, CDR2 SVGIG, per germline (reference sequence). V was shortened by 2 bases and J by 0 bases, with 19 bases between the two germline ends.